What follows describes a single TCR beta chain. Its antigen is currently not known. No much larger clonotype is one base removed from it; base qualities were not supplied. This specimen comes from a study of T cell repertoires in cytomegalovirus infection (dated by TCRdb to between 2018 and 2020). Context from the whole study: Because public TCR beta signatures pointed to carriage of CMV infection together with the matching HLA type, the HLA type of each donor mattered for the analysis. The paper as a whole reports these results and caveats: The ex vivo response was dominated by HLA-C-restricted CMV-specific TCR beta clonotypes, which also provided the single most frequent clonotype in two of eight donors. In both this cohort and an independent cohort of approximately 350 donors, the cumulative frequency of public TCR beta family members distinguished carriers of CMV infection plus the relevant HLA type.

The instrument given in TCRdb is Illumina HiSeq 1500. TCRdb cleaned the public reads at Q25 with fastp, built clones with MiXCR and kept in-frame beta chains. Rows are combined by CDR3 protein, so each entry shows the most common genes and DNA. In all, the sample holds 350,000 to 550,000 distinct CDR3 sequences, and roughly 31% of those were seen once. About an eighth of the sample is taken by the ten largest. Taken from cysteine to phenylalanine, the CDR3 has 15 residues. Only the CDR3 region is kept as DNA, spanning 45 bases read in frame from base 1. From a lookup of the germline V gene (reference sequence), CDR1 and CDR2 are LNHDA and SQIVND. V is pared back by 5 bases and J by 4 bases, with 17 bases lying between the germline termini.

The V and J genes are TRBV19 and TRBJ1-1; a confident D gene designation cannot be given. This TCR was recovered from a human donor in good health (CMV status not recorded). Some clones in this sample may be carry-over from other donors' samples. Sequencing was performed on PBMCs. CDR3 region: CASSPRGEGVTEAFF. The DNA reads as follows: TGTGCCAGTAGTCCTCGGGGTGAGGGAGTCACTGAAGCTTTCTTT.